The TCR beta chain under discussion was sequenced for a study of vaccination effects on CD4 cells after COVID-19. Assay: immunoSEQ multiplex PCR; the TCRdb copy retains only in-frame clones and omits some. The sample lists around 28,000 clones; 75% to 80% were seen once. V was cut by 4 bases and J by 2 bases, with 8 bases left in between. CDR3 size: 13 residues. Germline V gene data show CDR1 as LGHDT and CDR2 as YNNKEL (reference sequence). Concerning this clone itself: Its matching antigen is unknown.

Antigen-specific CD4+ T cells were expanded with viral peptide pools in the ViraFEST assay before sequencing. Culture lasted around eleven days before CD4+ T cell isolation. This person's SARS-CoV-2 infection, confirmed by PCR, occurred between March and December 2020. The chain uses TRBV3-1 (or the pseudogene TRBV3-2) and TRBJ1-2; D is unclear. The sequence derives from a human donor who had a prior SARS-CoV-2 infection. Sequenced here: CD4+ T cells from PBMCs cultured with HCoV-NL63 spike peptides, sampled before COVID-19 vaccination. As DNA, the CDR3 is TGTGCCAGCAGCCCGGACGGAAACTATGGCTACACCTTC. Protein product: CASSPDGNYGYTF.